The entry below describes one T cell receptor beta chain. At least ten counts were recorded for this clonotype. It lacks a known antigen. No much larger clone is present one base from it, and per-base qualities are unavailable. This sample was taken from a study of early T cells in non-severe SARS-CoV-2 infection (dated by TCRdb to the early 2020s). Describing the broader study: TCR sequencing used bulk RNA from unsorted whole blood, so alpha and beta chains could not be paired. Here is what the overall study found, with its caveats: VDJdb matching was skewed toward anti-spike CD8 responses and likely underestimated virus-specific expansions by missing private and CD4 specificities.

This was a case-control study nested in a cohort of healthcare workers in London, UK, who had nasopharyngeal swab PCR tests and blood samples taken every week. Healthcare workers were recruited during the week of the UK lockdown, between 23 and 31 March 2020, and followed weekly for up to 16 weeks. From the germline V gene (reference sequence), CDR1 is DFQATT and CDR2 is SNEGSKA. The V end gives up 4 bases and the J end 1 base, leaving 5 bases in the junction not matched to a gene. Reading from cysteine to phenylalanine, the CDR3 counts 15 amino acids. Solely the CDR3 DNA is kept, with 45 bases framed from the first base. Library method: 5' RACE. These reads were obtained on a NextSeq 500. The TCR library protocol attached unique molecular identifiers to individual cDNA molecules to correct for sequencing error and PCR bias. Sequencing covered both TCR alpha and beta chains, and within each sample the abundances of alpha and beta sequences were tightly co-correlated. In the paper's pipeline: Decombinator V4 was used to annotate the V gene, J gene and CDR3 of the TCR sequences. TCRs were defined as expanded if a significant change between any two time points was detected under a Poisson model with p below 0.0001. TCR abundances were normalised to the total number of TCRs sequenced in each sample and reported as counts per million. TRAV1-2 paired with TRAJ12, TRAJ20 or TRAJ33 defined MAIT TCRs, while TRAV10 paired with TRAJ18 defined iNKT TCRs. VDJdb, accessed on 1 November 2021, was searched for TCRs annotated for CMV, EBV and SARS-CoV-2, and TCRs annotated for more than one antigen were excluded. The raw public data were reprocessed by TCRdb itself: fastp quality trimming at Q25, MiXCR clonotype calling, in-frame beta chains only. Under each unique CDR3 protein, matching rows form one entry showing the most common genes and DNA. These V and J calls derive from TCRdb rather than the authors' analysis. The sample data list fewer than 35,000 distinct CDR3 sequences, and about 5% of these were observed just once. The top ten hold around 25% of the sample.

The sequence was obtained from an adult who was a healthcare worker with PCR-confirmed SARS-CoV-2 infection or an uninfected control (not recorded which). The chain was built from TRBV20-1 and TRBJ2-5; TRBD2 lines up with 11 middle nucleotides. Sequencing input: whole blood. The CDR3 protein sequence reads: CSANPSGRTQETQYF. In nucleotides, the sequence is TGCAGTGCTAATCCTAGCGGGAGGACCCAAGAGACCCAGTACTTC.